The rows below give T cell receptor beta chains drawn from one sample of a study of blood T cell repertoires in COVID-19. TCRdb's copy holds only in-frame clones and misses some; the assay was immunoSEQ multiplex PCR. The data hold 250,000 to 300,000 clones, with more than 70% observed a single time. Source material: peripheral blood. All receptors come from an elderly man with acute or convalescent COVID-19. Both conserved end residues are part of each CDR3. The order of the fields is clone size, D gene, J gene, V gene, CDR3 DNA, CDR3 protein. A D gene is named only where the DNA matches it firmly. Expanded clones get a size class; other rows say once, few or many, or leave the size out.

NA,NA,TRBJ2-2,TRBV2,TGTGCCAGCAGTCCAGGGGAGAACGGGGAGCTGTTTTTT,CASSPGENGELFF
NA,NA,TRBJ1-2,TRBV18,TGTGCCAGCTCACCGGACAGAAACTATGGCTACACCTTC,CASSPDRNYGYTF
NA,TRBD2,TRBJ2-7,TRBV28,TGTGCCAGCAGCTCAGGACTAGCGAGCCAAAACGAGCAGTACTTC,CASSSGLASQNEQYF
NA,NA,TRBJ1-5,TRBV3-1/TRBV3-2,TGTGCCAGCAGCCAAGGCCAGGGTGGTCAGCCCCAGCATTTT,CASSQGQGGQPQHF
NA,TRBD1,TRBJ2-7,TRBV5-1,TGCGCCAGCAGCCGGGGGACAGGGCCCTACGAGCAGTACTTC,CASSRGTGPYEQYF
few,TRBD2,TRBJ2-3,TRBV7-2,TGTGCCAGCAGACAAGCGGGACTAGCTAGCACAGATACGCAGTATTTT,CASRQAGLASTDTQYF
NA,TRBD1,TRBJ2-7,TRBV5-1,TGCGCCAGCAGCTTGCGACAGGGGGGACCCTACGAGCAGTACTTC,CASSLRQGGPYEQYF
NA,NA,TRBJ2-5,TRBV19,TGTGCCAGTAGAAATGGGGCCAGAGATACCGAGACCCAGTACTTC,CASRNGARDTETQYF
NA,TRBD1,TRBJ2-5,TRBV7-8,TGTGCCAGCAGCTCCGGACAGGGCATTCTCCAAGAGACCCAGTACTTC,CASSSGQGILQETQYF
NA,TRBD1,TRBJ1-5,TRBV2,TGTGCCAGCAGTGTTCCCCAGGGGGTTGTAGGGAGCAATCAGCCCCAGCATTTT,CASSVPQGVVGSNQPQHF
NA,TRBD1,TRBJ1-1,TRBV2,TGTGCCAGCAGTCGGGACAGAAACACTGAAGCTTTCTTT,CASSRDRNTEAFF
once,TRBD1,TRBJ2-5,TRBV27,TGTGCCAGCAGCAAAGTACTCACCGGGACAGGGGGACGCGAGACCCAGTACTTC,CASSKVLTGTGGRETQYF
NA,TRBD2,TRBJ2-3,TRBV9,TGTGCCAGCAGCTCATCTAGCGGGACCACAGATACGCAGTATTTT,CASSSSSGTTDTQYF
NA,NA,TRBJ1-2,TRBV15,TGTGCCACCAGCAGAGATGGAGGGTATGGCTACACCTTC,CATSRDGGYGYTF
NA,NA,TRBJ1-5,TRBV7-9,TGTGCCAGCAGCTTAGTAAACGAGGATCAGCCCCAGCATTTT,CASSLVNEDQPQHF
NA,NA,TRBJ2-2,TRBV5-1,TGCGCCAGCAGCTTGGCGGCGGACACCGGGGAGCTGTTTTTT,CASSLAADTGELFF
NA,NA,TRBJ2-5,TRBV20-1,TGCAGTGCTAGCGTTCAAGAGACCCAGTACTTC,CSASVQETQYF
NA,TRBD2,TRBJ2-5,TRBV7-8,TGTGCCAGCAGCTTATTGGTAGCGGGGCAAGAGACCCAGTACTTC,CASSLLVAGQETQYF
NA,NA,TRBJ2-3,TRBV15,TGTGCCACCAGCATTTACGGACTATATAATACGAGGCAGTATTTT,CATSIYGLYNTRQYF
NA,TRBD1,TRBJ1-5,TRBV6-5,TGTGCCAGCACTCGACAGGGGGCCAATCAGCCCCAGCATTTT,CASTRQGANQPQHF
NA,NA,TRBJ1-1,TRBV2,TGTGCCAGCAGGGGGACAAACGGGGACACTGAAGCTTTCTTT,CASRGTNGDTEAFF
NA,NA,TRBJ1-2,TRBV11-2,TGTGCCAGCAGCTCCCCCGGCCCAGGAGGCTACACCTTC,CASSSPGPGGYTF
NA,TRBD2,TRBJ2-1,TRBV7-2,TGTGCCAGCAGGAGTAGTTTAGCGGGAGGGGATGACAATGAGCAGTTCTTC,CASRSSLAGGDDNEQFF
NA,TRBD1,TRBJ1-1,TRBV2,TGTGCCAGCAGTGACAGGGGGCGGAACACTGAAGCTTTCTTT,CASSDRGRNTEAFF
NA,NA,TRBJ1-6,TRBV9,TGTGCCAGCAGCGTCCAGGACAGCTCACCCCTCCACTTT,CASSVQDSSPLHF
NA,TRBD1,TRBJ1-4,TRBV30,TGTGCCTGTCCGACAGGGAATAATGAAAAACTGTTTTTT,CACPTGNNEKLFF
NA,TRBD2,TRBJ2-3,TRBV27,TGTGCCAGCAGTTTATACCCCCCTGTTGGACTCCCCGGGAGGGCAGGTGTGGATACGCAGTATTTT,CASSLYPPVGLPGRAGVDTQYF
NA,NA,TRBJ2-5,TRBV3-1/TRBV3-2,TGTGCCAGCAGCCAAGATGCAGTGGGGGGGACCCAGTACTTC,CASSQDAVGGTQYF
once,NA,TRBJ2-1,TRBV5-1,TGCGCCAGCAGCTTGACGACTTACCCCTCCAATGAGCAGTTCTTC,CASSLTTYPSNEQFF
NA,NA,TRBJ2-5,TRBV5-1,TGCGCCAGCAGTAGGGACATTCCAGAGACCCAGTACTTC,CASSRDIPETQYF
NA,TRBD1,TRBJ2-2,TRBV7-3,TGTGCCAGCAGCTCATGGACAGGGAGAGGGGCCGGGGAGCTGTTTTTT,CASSSWTGRGAGELFF
few,NA,TRBJ2-7,TRBV6-5,TGTGCCAGCAGTTACCAGGGTTTCCGCTACGAGCAGTACTTC,CASSYQGFRYEQYF
NA,NA,TRBJ1-1,TRBV30,TGTGCCTGGCGAAGGCCCGAGCGCATGAACACTGAAGCTTTCTTT,CAWRRPERMNTEAFF
NA,NA,TRBJ2-5,TRBV29-1,TGCAGCGTTGAGGGGGGAGGCGTAGTCTGGGAGACCCAGTACTTC,CSVEGGGVVWETQYF
NA,NA,TRBJ2-3,TRBV19,TGTGCCAGTAAGGACAGTCCCGGAACAGATACGCAGTATTTT,CASKDSPGTDTQYF
NA,NA,TRBJ1-2,TRBV30,TGTGCCTGGACTCCAGGTCCCGGGAGTGGCTACACCTTC,CAWTPGPGSGYTF
NA,TRBD1,TRBJ2-7,TRBV5-1,TGCGCCAGCAGCTTGCGAGACAGGGACGAGCAGTACTTC,CASSLRDRDEQYF
NA,TRBD1,TRBJ2-7,TRBV7-2,TGTGCCAGCAGCTACGGGACAGGATCAAGCTCCTACGAGCAGTACTTC,CASSYGTGSSSYEQYF
NA,TRBD2,TRBJ2-5,TRBV7-3,TGTGCCAGCAGCCCCGCTAGCGGGAATTTAGAGACCCAGTACTTC,CASSPASGNLETQYF
NA,NA,TRBJ2-7,TRBV11-2,TGTGCCAGCAGCTTCCGACTCTACGAGCAGTACTTC,CASSFRLYEQYF
NA,NA,TRBJ1-5,TRBV21-1,TGTGCCAGCACCCGACAGGTTTGGAGTCAGCCCCAGCATTTT,CASTRQVWSQPQHF
NA,TRBD2,TRBJ2-1,TRBV2,TGTGCCAGCAGTCCCCTAGCGGGAGGTTACAATGAGCAGTTCTTC,CASSPLAGGYNEQFF
NA,NA,TRBJ2-5,TRBV3-1/TRBV3-2,TGTGCCAGCAGCCCTACCAACTTACTCCAAGAGACCCAGTACTTC,CASSPTNLLQETQYF
once,NA,TRBJ1-5,TRBV19,TGTGCCAGTAGTGTGGCCACAGGGAATCAGCCCCAGCATTTT,CASSVATGNQPQHF
NA,NA,TRBJ2-3,TRBV5-1,TGCGCCAGCAGCCCCACCGGTGGGCCCACAGATACGCAGTATTTT,CASSPTGGPTDTQYF
NA,NA,TRBJ1-4,TRBV12-3/TRBV12-4,TGTGCCAGCAGTTTACCTACTAATGAAAAACTGTTTTTT,CASSLPTNEKLFF
NA,TRBD1,TRBJ1-5,TRBV3-1/TRBV3-2,TGTGCCAGCAGCCCGCAGGGGGCGGCGGGCAATCAGCCCCAGCATTTT,CASSPQGAAGNQPQHF
NA,TRBD1,TRBJ1-1,TRBV10-3,TGTGCCATCAGTGGTACAGGGGATGTTGAAGCTTTCTTT,CAISGTGDVEAFF
NA,NA,TRBJ1-1,TRBV5-4,TGTGCCAGCAGCCTTGCGGGGAACACTGAAGCTTTCTTT,CASSLAGNTEAFF
NA,TRBD1,TRBJ2-7,TRBV27,TGTGCCAGCAGTTCCCCCGGGACAGACTTCTACGAGCAGTACTTC,CASSSPGTDFYEQYF
few,TRBD2,TRBJ2-5,TRBV29-1,TGCAGCGTTGAAGATCTTGGGGGGGGGAGAGAGACCCAGTACTTC,CSVEDLGGGRETQYF
NA,NA,TRBJ2-7,TRBV19,TGTGCCAGTAGATATCACCCCCTAGATAACTTC,CASRYHPLDNF
NA,TRBD2,TRBJ2-7,TRBV7-2,TGTGCCAGCAGCCTAGCGGGAGCGTACTACGAGCAGTACTTC,CASSLAGAYYEQYF
many,TRBD1,TRBJ2-1,TRBV11-2,TGTGCCAGCAGCTCCAGGGACAGGGGATTACCCTACAATGAGCAGTTCTTC,CASSSRDRGLPYNEQFF
NA,NA,TRBJ1-4,TRBV9,TGTGCCAGCAGCGATGGCGGGGGACGGGGTGAAAAACTGTTTTTT,CASSDGGGRGEKLFF
NA,NA,TRBJ2-2,TRBV5-1,TGCGCCAGCAGCTTGATTTGGCAGGGTGCCACCGGGGAGCTGTTTTTT,CASSLIWQGATGELFF
NA,TRBD1,TRBJ1-5,TRBV28,TGTGCCAGCAGTCCACACCGACAGGGGATAAGCAATCAGCCCCAGCATTTT,CASSPHRQGISNQPQHF
NA,TRBD2,TRBJ2-5,TRBV6-1,TGTGCCAGCAGTGTAGCGGGGGCGGCGCAGGAGACCCAGTACTTC,CASSVAGAAQETQYF
NA,TRBD1,TRBJ2-7,TRBV2,TGTGCCAGCAGTTCTTACAGGGGAACCTACGAGCAGTACTTC,CASSSYRGTYEQYF